This is a list of T cell receptor beta chains from one sample in a study of blood T cell repertoires in COVID-19. Profiling relied on immunoSEQ multiplex PCR, and the TCRdb table lists in-frame clones only, not all of them. The sample comprises some 110,000 clones, roughly nine tenths of which are singletons, and under 5% rests with the top ten. Material for sequencing was peripheral blood. These TCRs come from a man in his forties with acute or convalescent COVID-19. The CDR3 runs from the conserved cysteine through the conserved F or W. A D gene is named only where the DNA matches it firmly. Size is omitted from some rows. Given values are once, few, many or a class for expanded clones.

>TRBV5-5|.|TRBJ1-1|.
CASSFFLSNTEAFF
TGTGCCAGCAGCTTCTTCCTCTCTAACACTGAAGCTTTCTTT
>TRBV12-1|few|TRBJ1-5|.
CASSPSLGRHF
TGTGCCAGCAGCCCCTCCCTTGGTAGGCATTTT
>TRBV11-2|.|TRBJ2-1|TRBD2
CASSPSGRSNEQFF
TGTGCCAGCAGCCCTAGCGGGAGAAGCAATGAGCAGTTCTTC
>TRBV13|.|TRBJ2-3|TRBD2
CASSITSGRVYF
TGTGCCAGCAGCATCACTAGCGGGAGGGTGTATTTT
>TRBV6-1|.|TRBJ2-7|TRBD2
CASSEGQGGLAGVSEQYF
TGTGCCAGCAGTGAGGGACAGGGGGGACTAGCGGGAGTTTCCGAGCAGTACTTC
>TRBV4-2|few|TRBJ2-3|TRBD2
CASSLFSGPDTQYF
TGTGCCAGCAGCCTGTTTAGCGGGCCAGATACGCAGTATTTT
>TRBV18|few|TRBJ1-2|TRBD1
CASSPSRQGGGGYTF
TGTGCCAGCTCACCTTCTCGACAGGGAGGAGGCGGCTACACCTTC
>TRBV3-1/TRBV3-2|.|TRBJ1-3|.
CASSQGNWGAFPGNTIYF
TGTGCCAGCAGCCAAGGTAACTGGGGCGCCTTTCCTGGAAACACCATATATTTT
>TRBV15|.|TRBJ1-5|.
CATSRQGISQPQHF
TGTGCCACCAGCAGACAGGGTATTAGTCAGCCCCAGCATTTT
>TRBV6-5|.|TRBJ2-2|.
CASSPVNTGELFF
TGTGCCAGCAGTCCCGTCAACACCGGGGAGCTGTTTTTT